The 25 T cell receptor beta chains below all came from one sample that was sequenced in a study of blood T cell repertoires in COVID-19. Only in-frame clones appear in the TCRdb table, and some are missing; sequencing was by immunoSEQ multiplex PCR. The sample lists some 120,000 clones; about 88% were seen once. Specimen: peripheral blood. The receptor set was obtained from a man between 60 and 70 years old with COVID-19, enrolled during active disease.

This sequence joins TRBV11-3 and TRBJ1-2; D is possibly TRBD1 (5 bases). Germline V gene sequence: CDR1 SGHNT, CDR2 YENEEA. Trimming shortened V by 3 bases and J by 4 bases, and 12 bases separated the two germline ends. The CDR3 contains 14 residues. CDR3 nucleotides: TGTGCCAGCAGCTTCGGGCAGGGTCGCTATGGCTACACCTTC. It specifies CASSFGQGRYGYTF.

The CDR3 is CASSPWDRGRGANVLTF. The CDR3 bases are TGTGCCAGCAGCCCGTGGGACAGGGGGCGGGGGGCCAACGTCCTGACTTTC. This sequence joins TRBV14 and TRBJ2-6; 12 positions match TRBD1. V lost 4 bases, J lost 4 bases, and 5 bases stayed unmatched. The CDR3 spans 17 residues. CDR1 is SGHDN and CDR2 is FVKESK in the germline V gene. Complete variable domain (other parts from reference TRBV14 and TRBJ2-6): EAGVTQFPSHSVIEKGQTVTLRCDPISGHDNLYWYRRVMGKEIKFLLHFVKESKQDESGMPNNRFLAERTGGTYSTLKVQPAELEDSGVYFCASSPWDRGRGANVLTFGAGSRLTVL.

This chain uses TRBV5-1 with TRBJ2-1, with 9 bases lining up with TRBD2. The germline V gene has CDR1 SGHRS and CDR2 YFSETQ. CDR3 size: 17 residues. The V segment lost 3 bases and the J segment 4 bases; nucleotides outside the gene matches: 11. CDR3 bases: TGCGCCAGCAGCTGGCGCAGCGGGAGGAGGACATACAATGAGCAGTTCTTC. The encoded protein is CASSWRSGRRTYNEQFF.

This rearrangement joins TRBV10-3 to TRBJ2-2, with 11 nucleotides matching TRBD2. Germline V gene lookup returns CDR1 ENHRY and CDR2 SYGVKD. The CDR3 totals 13 residues. V gave up 11 bases and J gave up 3 bases; unmatched junction bases: 2. CDR3: CAVAGGDTGELFF. CDR3 sequence (DNA): TGTGCCGTAGCGGGAGGGGACACCGGGGAGCTGTTTTTT.

This chain links TRBV29-1 with TRBJ1-1; no firm D call. This CDR3 region has 15 residues. CDR1 and CDR2 (germline): SQVTM, ANQGSEA. With 3 bases removed from V and 0 bases from J, the gap between germline ends came to 14 bases. CDR3 DNA: TGCAGCGTTGATCTAGGCAGTGTAATGAACACTGAAGCTTTCTTT. It translates to CSVDLGSVMNTEAFF.

The rearrangement joins TRBV4-2 to TRBJ1-4; 11 bases line up with TRBD1. The J segment lost 0 bases and the V segment lost 4 bases, leaving 4 bases of the junction unmatched. Germline V lookup: CDR1 LGHNA, CDR2 YNFKEQ. This CDR3 is 17 amino acids long. The CDR3 region is CASSPLGQGATNEKLFF. The CDR3 DNA is TGTGCCAGCAGCCCGTTGGGACAGGGGGCAACTAATGAAAAACTGTTTTTT.

This rearrangement joins TRBV11-3 to TRBJ2-7; D is uncertain. Deletions cut 1 base from V and 3 bases from J, with 10 bases between. CDR3 size: 14 residues. Germline V gives CDR1 SGHNT, CDR2 YENEEA. This CDR3 reads CASSLAAGYYEQYF. The CDR3 nucleotides read TGTGCCAGCAGCTTAGCCGCAGGCTACTACGAGCAGTACTTC.

The chain couples TRBV15 to TRBJ1-1; D is unresolved. The V end lost 3 bases, the J end lost 1 base, and 6 bases lay between the germline ends. The germline CDR1 and CDR2 sequences are LNHNV and YYDKDF (reference sequence). CDR3 size: 13 residues. CDR3 DNA sequence: TGTGCCACCAGCAGGGGCGAGAACACTGAAGCTTTCTTT. Its translation: CATSRGENTEAFF.

This clone has a handful of counts. The germline gene is not matched at one end of the junction; a read error may be the cause. The CDR3: CASSDPGGNPGELFF. CDR3 coding DNA: TGTGCCAGCAGTGACCCCGGGGGGAACCCCGGGGAGCTGTTTTTT. This chain joins TRBV2 and TRBJ2-2; 7 nucleotides line up with TRBD2. The CDR3 is made up of 15 amino acids. Looked up from germline, CDR1 is SNHLY and CDR2 is FYNNEI.

Comments on this clone: Compared with germline, one end of the junction differs, possibly owing to a read error. The rearrangement uses TRBV10-3 and TRBJ1-1; D is undetermined. Per the germline V gene, CDR1 is ENHRY and CDR2 is SYGVKD. This CDR3 region has 12 residues. In DNA form, the CDR3 reads TGTGCCAACGGCCACGGGAACGCTGAAGCTTTCTTT. Protein sequence: CANGHGNAEAFF.

V usage is TRBV18 and J usage is TRBJ2-2; D gene unclear. CDR3 length equals 14 residues. CDR1 KGHSH and CDR2 LQKENI come from the germline V gene. Trimming stripped 3 bases from V and 4 bases from J, with 9 bases between. CDR3 bases: TGTGCCAGCTCACCTGTCAGAACCACCGGGGAGCTGTTTTTT. Protein product: CASSPVRTTGELFF.

CDR3 residues: CASRNQLSGQETQYF. As DNA, the CDR3 is TGCGCCAGCAGGAACCAACTCAGCGGACAAGAGACCCAGTACTTC. This sequence joins TRBV5-1 and TRBJ2-5; D is possibly TRBD2 (5 bases). CDR3 length equals 15 residues. Trimming pared 5 bases from V and 2 bases from J, leaving 16 bases between. Germline CDR1 and CDR2: SGHRS and YFSETQ.

This rearrangement joins TRBV4-3 to TRBJ2-1; D might be TRBD2 (5 bases). This CDR3 is built from 15 residues. The germline gives CDR1 LGHNA, CDR2 YSLEER. Trimming left V 1 base short and J 0 bases short, with 7 bases between. The CDR3 is CASSQGLISYNEQFF. CDR3 coding DNA: TGCGCCAGCAGCCAAGGACTAATCTCCTACAATGAGCAGTTCTTC.

The gene calls are TRBV3-1 (or the pseudogene TRBV3-2) and TRBJ1-1; a weak D match, TRBD1 (6 bases). Germline CDR1 LGHDT, CDR2 YNNKEL (reference sequence). The V gene lost 4 bases and the J gene lost 11 bases, with 20 bases spanning the gap. This CDR3 contains 14 residues. This chain's CDR3 is CASSPPWEGDLAFF. CDR3 nucleotide sequence: TGTGCCAGCAGCCCCCCGTGGGAGGGGGATCTTGCTTTCTTT.

The chain recombines TRBV27 with TRBJ1-1; TRBD1 agrees at 11 bases. With V trimmed by 5 bases and J by 5 bases, 7 bases remained unmatched. Germline V gene lookup returns CDR1 MNHEY and CDR2 SMNVEV (reference sequence). The CDR3 loop spans 15 amino acids. The DNA for the CDR3 is TGTGCCAGCAGTACCATCCGGGACAGGGGGACTGAAGCTTTCTTT. Its protein is CASSTIRDRGTEAFF.

V gene TRBV7-3 combines with J gene TRBJ2-1, with 9 nucleotides matching TRBD2. There are 15 residues in the CDR3. The germline V gene encodes CDR1 SGHTA and CDR2 FQGTGA. Losses at the gene ends were 2 bases for V and 7 bases for J; bases not matched to a gene: 6. The CDR3 DNA is TGTGCCAGCAGCTTATATGGGACTAGCAATAATGAGCAGTTCTTC. It specifies CASSLYGTSNNEQFF.

V is TRBV28 and J is TRBJ1-1; D ambiguous. CDR1 and CDR2 from the germline V gene are MDHEN and SYDVKM. Trimming removed 7 bases at V and 7 bases at J, with 16 bases between. This CDR3 is built from 13 residues. The CDR3 protein is CASILVRPFEAFF. The CDR3 DNA sequence: TGTGCCAGCATCTTGGTCAGGCCCTTTGAAGCTTTCTTT.

This chain connects TRBV13 to TRBJ2-7; weak D call: TRBD2 (5 bases). The germline V gene has CDR1 PRHDT and CDR2 FYEKMQ (reference sequence). Trimming stripped 4 bases from V and 6 bases from J, with 16 bases between. This CDR3 spans 14 amino acids. The CDR3 bases are TGTGCCAGCAGCTCCTCCTCGATACGGGGCGAGCAGTACTTC. Its translation: CASSSSSIRGEQYF. The whole variable domain, remainder taken from reference TRBV13 and TRBJ2-7, is AAGVIQSPRHLIKEKRETATLKCYPIPRHDTVYWYQQGPGQDPQFLISFYEKMQSDKGSIPDRFSAQQFSDYHSELNMSSLELGDSALYFCASSSSSIRGEQYFGPGTRLTVT.

This rearrangement joins TRBV29-1 to TRBJ2-3, with 9 bases matching TRBD2. V shed 6 bases, J shed 1 base, and the junction held 5 bases outside the gene matches. CDR1 SQVTM and CDR2 ANQGSEA come from the germline V gene. The CDR3 length is 14 residues. CDR3 loop: CSVARTSGTDTQYF. DNA of the CDR3: TGCAGCGTCGCTCGGACTAGCGGCACAGATACGCAGTATTTT.

This chain joins TRBV6-6 and TRBJ2-2; possibly TRBD2 for D (6 bases). The germline CDR1 and CDR2 sequences are MNHNY and SVGAGI (reference sequence). The CDR3 runs 14 residues. V was pared by 5 bases and J by 4 bases, with 11 bases between. This chain's CDR3 is CASSRDSSTGELFF. As DNA, the CDR3 is TGTGCCAGCAGTCGGGACTCCTCCACCGGGGAGCTGTTTTTT.

This clone appeared a few times. The rearrangement uses TRBV2 and TRBJ2-1, with 15 bases lining up with TRBD2. The germline V gene encodes CDR1 SNHLY and CDR2 FYNNEI. V lost 11 bases and J lost 13; bases outside the gene matches: 12. CDR3 length: 14 amino acids. The CDR3 reads CAGSWTSGRAPQFF. The CDR3 DNA follows: TGTGCCGGGAGCTGGACTAGCGGGAGGGCCCCCCAGTTCTTC.

The V and J genes are TRBV4-2 and TRBJ2-1; 7 bases are a match to TRBD1. V shed 3 bases and J 8 bases; nucleotides not matched to a gene: 7. Germline V gene data show CDR1 as LGHNA and CDR2 as YNFKEQ. The CDR3 is made up of 14 amino acids. In DNA, the CDR3 is TGTGCCAGCAGCCACCCCGGACAGGAGGATGAGCAGTTCTTC. Its translation: CASSHPGQEDEQFF.

The chain carries TRBV6-6 and TRBJ2-1, with 8 bases aligning to TRBD2. The CDR3 loop spans 14 amino acids. CDR1 and CDR2 from the germline V gene are MNHNY and SVGAGI (reference sequence). V lost 5 bases to trimming and J lost 7 bases; unmatched junction nucleotides: 7. The CDR3 protein is CASSPSGLDNEQFF. The CDR3 region has the DNA TGTGCCAGCAGTCCCTCGGGACTAGATAATGAGCAGTTCTTC.

Here the CDR3 DNA reads TGTGCCAGCAGTTACTTGGGAGATAAACAAGAGACCCAGTACTTC. Its translation is CASSYLGDKQETQYF. V is TRBV6-5 and J is TRBJ2-5, with TRBD2 as a possible D gene (5 bases). The germline V and J ends were trimmed by 1 base and 2 bases, with 11 bases remaining between them. Germline CDR1 reads MNHEY; CDR2 reads SVGAGI. CDR3 length: 15 residues.

This clone was recorded only once. CDR3 DNA sequence: TGCGCCAGCAGCTTGGGATACTGGCAAGAGACCCAGTACTTC. The encoded protein is CASSLGYWQETQYF. The chain carries TRBV5-1 and TRBJ2-5; D not certain. The V and J ends lost 0 bases and 2 bases respectively, with 8 bases between them. This CDR3 is 14 amino acids long. Germline V gives CDR1 SGHRS, CDR2 YFSETQ.